This TCR beta chain emerged from a study of blood T cell repertoires in COVID-19 (dated by TCRdb to about 2020). Concerning the study at large: Samples covering the acute and convalescent phases of COVID-19 were provided by collaborators in the United States, Italy and Spain. The material from the prospective study consisted of cDNA or gDNA derived from T cells, B-cell-depleted T cells, or PBMCs. The dataset comprised deeply sampled blood TCRbeta repertoires from subjects exposed to, actively infected with, or recovered from COVID-19. The repertoires were released in a freely available public database intended as a resource for research on the immune response to SARS-CoV-2. Samples were obtained from the ongoing ImmuneRACE study (first 160 participants) and from some 1,300 subjects provided by 6 global collaborators. Sample metadata almost always included a de-identified subject ID, COVID-19 status, age in years and sex. Where HLA class I and class II types were available, the types were taken from metadata supplied by the sample provider, not from assay-based typing. The full study reports these points: How much clinical and demographic metadata was included differed by source and by participant, and the metadata was provided uncurated.

CDR1 KGHSH and CDR2 LQKENI were looked up in the germline V gene. Including cysteine and phenylalanine, the CDR3 has 14 amino acids. CDR3 DNA only is kept here, 42 bases in frame from base 1. V was cut back by 3 bases and J by 2 bases, leaving a gap of 10 bases between them. TCRbeta CDR3 regions were amplified from genomic DNA using the immunoSEQ Assay, a bias-controlled multiplex PCR. Regarding the original processing steps: Within the assay, amplification of reference gene primers was used to estimate how many nucleated cells each sample contained. To quantify the absolute abundance of each unique TCRbeta CDR3 rearrangement, sequence reads were collapsed and filtered. For each sample, productive Simpson clonality was calculated as the square root of Simpson's diversity index over productive rearrangements. Drawn from immuneACCESS, this table holds only the in-frame rearrangements with V and J called that TCRdb kept. Clones are partly lost; checked studies trace under half to an unresolved V gene and leave the rest unexplained. V and J calls and clone size are those listed in that table; D and trimming were worked out from the DNA. Present in this sample are roughly 230,000 clones, 80% to 90% of which were seen just once. Approximately 8.6% of the sample belongs to the ten largest clones.

Collaborating institutions collected whole blood in K2EDTA tubes following their own protocols. For TCRbeta analysis, collaborators shipped samples in one of three forms: frozen whole blood, isolated PBMCs, or DNA extracted from either of those sample types. In the case of this clone: Its antigen is unknown. Per-base quality was not reported, and no clone a single base away is much larger than it.

The chain uses TRBV18 and TRBJ1-1; the D region possibly corresponds to TRBD1 (5 bases align). Sequencing input: peripheral blood. This TCR derives from a man aged 35-49 years with active or convalescent COVID-19. The CDR3 sequence is CASSPAGTNTEAFF. The nucleotide sequence reads TGTGCCAGCTCACCGGCCGGGACTAACACTGAAGCTTTCTTT.